Given below is one TCR beta chain in context. These data originate in a study of shared clonotypes between healthy human individuals. Study-level information: The study drew on two women and a few men aged 18 to 49 as donors.

Sorted-subset replicate PCRs used approximately 180 ng of genomic DNA. This amount corresponded to some 32,000 T cell genomes. Repertoires were generated with immunoSEQ multiplex PCR, while TCRdb's copy carries only in-frame clones and drops some. The sample lists approximately 2.5 million clones; roughly nine tenths were seen once. Germline V gene sequence: CDR1 SEHNR, CDR2 FQNEAQ (reference sequence). V shed 1 base and J 2 bases; nucleotides not matched to a gene: 4. This CDR3 has 16 amino acids. Naive CD45RA+ and memory CD45RA-negative subsets were split from CD4+ cells. The V call is TRBV7-9, the J call TRBJ2-1; 8 nucleotides align to TRBD2. This TCR was sampled from a man between 18 and 35 years old in good health. The sequenced sample consisted of naive CD4+ T cells sorted from blood. This sample's subset: CD45RA+ positively selected. CDR3 nucleotide sequence: TGTGCCAGCAGCTTAGAGGCGGGGGGCCCCTACAATGAGCAGTTCTTC. Protein product: CASSLEAGGPYNEQFF.